A single sample gave rise to the 30 T cell receptor beta chains below, sequenced in a study of technical replicates of blood from a handful of donors. Assay: immunoSEQ multiplex PCR; the TCRdb copy retains only in-frame clones and omits some. In the table there are about 48,000 clones, roughly nine tenths of which are singletons. Sequenced material: PBMCs. These receptors came from a human donor in good health. Some clones in this sample may be carry-over from other donors' samples.

This chain's CDR3 is CASSLDRQETQYF. The CDR3 DNA sequence: TGTGCCAGCAGCTTGGACAGACAAGAGACCCAGTACTTC. The chain links TRBV7-2 to TRBJ2-5, with D tentatively TRBD1 (6 bases). The CDR3 contains 13 residues. Trimming cost V 3 bases and J 2 bases, with 7 bases left between them. The germline V gene has CDR1 SGHTA and CDR2 FQGNSA.

This clone was seen only once. This chain links TRBV4-2 with TRBJ2-7; 11 nucleotides agree with TRBD2. V was pared by 2 bases and J by 7 bases, with 10 bases of the junction left unmatched. The germline V gene has CDR1 LGHNA and CDR2 YNFKEQ. The CDR3 spans 16 residues. CDR3 sequence: CASSQRGTSGPREQYF. The CDR3 region has the DNA TGTGCCAGCAGCCAAAGAGGGACTAGCGGTCCGAGGGAGCAGTACTTC.

The chain couples TRBV29-1 to TRBJ2-5; TRBD1 matches 10 bases. The length of the CDR3 is 16 residues. Per germline, CDR1 SQVTM and CDR2 ANQGSEA. Trimming removed 0 bases from V and 5 bases from J; junction bases left unmatched: 9. CDR3: CSVEDLGDRGEETQYF. DNA for the CDR3: TGCAGCGTTGAAGATCTTGGGGACAGGGGAGAGGAGACCCAGTACTTC.

The V and J genes are TRBV5-1 and TRBJ1-1; D unclear. The CDR3 has 16 amino acids. From germline, CDR1 is SGHRS and CDR2 YFSETQ. The ends were cut back, 5 bases at V and 1 base at J, with 18 bases in the middle. CDR3 sequence (DNA): TGCGCCAGCAGTTTGACGCCCGCGGGCCCGAACACTGAAGCTTTCTTT. Protein product: CASSLTPAGPNTEAFF.

The J gene is TRBJ1-2, the V gene TRBV13, with 8 bases lining up with TRBD1. Germline values: CDR1 PRHDT, CDR2 FYEKMQ (reference sequence). The CDR3 is 15 residues long. Trimming removed 2 bases from V and 5 bases from J; junction bases left unmatched: 7. CDR3 loop: CASSLRDRSGYGYTF. CDR3 coding DNA: TGTGCCAGCAGCTTAAGGGACAGGTCTGGGTATGGCTACACCTTC. The full variable domain, with the rest looked up from reference TRBV13 and TRBJ1-2, is AAGVIQSPRHLIKEKRETATLKCYPIPRHDTVYWYQQGPGQDPQFLISFYEKMQSDKGSIPDRFSAQQFSDYHSELNMSSLELGDSALYFCASSLRDRSGYGYTFGSGTRLTVV.

The CDR3 loop is CASSRLGEANYGYTF. Written as DNA, the CDR3 is TGCGCCAGCAGCAGGCTGGGAGAAGCTAACTATGGCTACACCTTC. The genes are TRBV5-1 and TRBJ1-2; no definite D call. CDR3 length equals 15 residues. Looked up from germline, CDR1 is SGHRS and CDR2 is YFSETQ. The V gene lost 4 bases and the J gene lost 0 bases, with 13 bases spanning the gap.

The V and J genes are TRBV5-4 and TRBJ2-3; 10 bases map to TRBD2. This CDR3 comprises 15 residues. From germline, CDR1 is SGHNT and CDR2 YYREEE (reference sequence). Losses at the gene ends were 2 bases for V and 6 bases for J; bases not matched to a gene: 6. CDR3 DNA: TGTGCCAGCAGCTTTGGTCTAGCGGGAGCGGATACGCAGTATTTT. Its protein product is CASSFGLAGADTQYF.

V is TRBV6-5 and J is TRBJ2-7, with 7 bases lining up with TRBD1. The V gene end was trimmed by 0 bases and the J gene end by 5 bases; junction bases not matched to a gene: 7. Germline CDR1 MNHEY, CDR2 SVGAGI. The CDR3 covers 15 residues. The CDR3: CASSYSAGQEHEQYF. In DNA form, the CDR3 reads TGTGCCAGCAGTTACTCTGCTGGACAGGAACACGAGCAGTACTTC.

The chain joins TRBV6-6 to TRBJ1-1; 7 nucleotides align to TRBD1. Germline V gene sequence: CDR1 MNHNY, CDR2 SVGAGI (reference sequence). V was pared by 5 bases and J by 1 base, with 4 bases of the junction left unmatched. CDR3 length: 14 amino acids. In nucleotides, the CDR3 is TGTGCCAGCAGTCAAGGACAGGCGAACACTGAAGCTTTCTTT. This gives the protein CASSQGQANTEAFF.

This clone was observed once. This chain connects TRBV19 to TRBJ1-1, with a tentative D call TRBD1 (6 bases). Germline V gene sequence: CDR1 LNHDA, CDR2 SQIVND (reference sequence). The CDR3 spans 13 residues. The V end was cut by 4 bases, the J end by 6 bases, with 12 bases between. In DNA, the CDR3 is TGTGCCAGTAGTACGGCAGGGGTCGCTGAAGCTTTCTTT. Protein sequence: CASSTAGVAEAFF.

J is TRBJ1-2 and V is TRBV19; 10 nucleotides match TRBD1. The germline gives CDR1 LNHDA, CDR2 SQIVND (reference sequence). The length of the CDR3 is 15 residues. The J segment lost 2 bases and the V segment lost 3 bases, leaving 3 bases of the junction unmatched. The CDR3 bases are TGTGCCAGTAGTATCGGGACAGGGGAGAACTATGGCTACACCTTC. Translated, it gives CASSIGTGENYGYTF. The whole variable domain, filled in from reference TRBV19 and TRBJ1-2, reads DGGITQSPKYLFRKEGQNVTLSCEQNLNHDAMYWYRQDPGQGLRLIYYSQIVNDFQKGDIAEGYSVSREKKESFPLTVTSAQKNPTAFYLCASSIGTGENYGYTFGSGTRLTVV.

The chain employs TRBV27 and TRBJ1-6, with 8 bases aligning to TRBD1. The V segment lost 0 bases and the J segment 10 bases; nucleotides outside the gene matches: 5. Germline values: CDR1 MNHEY, CDR2 SMNVEV (reference sequence). The CDR3 extends over 15 amino acids. Here the CDR3 reads CASSLSSGGRSPLHF. For the CDR3, the DNA is TGTGCCAGCAGTTTATCCTCAGGGGGCAGATCACCCCTCCACTTT.

This chain connects TRBV29-1 to TRBJ2-2; 14 bases agree with TRBD2. The CDR3 is 17 residues long. Germline values: CDR1 SQVTM, CDR2 ANQGSEA. Losses at the gene ends were 0 bases for V and 3 bases for J; bases not matched to a gene: 3. This chain's CDR3 is CSVEDTGLAGDTGELFF. The CDR3 nucleotides are TGCAGCGTTGAAGATACGGGACTAGCGGGAGACACCGGGGAGCTGTTTTTT.

The chain is built from TRBV5-1 and TRBJ2-3; 8 bases are shared with TRBD2. The length of the CDR3 is 18 residues. The V segment lost 1 base and the J segment 2 bases; nucleotides outside the gene matches: 12. CDR1 SGHRS and CDR2 YFSETQ come from the germline V gene. CDR3: CASSLLVPQRGYTDTQYF. CDR3 DNA sequence: TGCGCCAGCAGCTTGTTGGTCCCCCAGCGGGGGTACACAGATACGCAGTATTTT.

The chain joins TRBV6-4 to TRBJ2-1; 8 positions agree with TRBD2. Germline CDR1 reads MRHNA; CDR2 reads SNTAGT. V was pared by 1 base and J by 5 bases, with 10 bases of the junction left unmatched. The length of the CDR3 is 17 residues. The CDR3 reads CASSDFLKLAEHNEQFF. CDR3 DNA sequence: TGTGCCAGCAGTGACTTCCTTAAACTAGCGGAACACAATGAGCAGTTCTTC.

The V call is TRBV10-2, the J call TRBJ1-1; 11 bases fit TRBD1. The CDR3 has 16 amino acids. The germline gives CDR1 WSHSY, CDR2 SAAADI. The ends lost 6 bases at V and 0 bases at J; junction bases unmatched: 6. This CDR3 is CASRAGTGGMNTEAFF. Here the CDR3 DNA reads TGCGCCAGCAGGGCCGGGACAGGGGGTATGAACACTGAAGCTTTCTTT.

The CDR3 sequence: CASSQASPATEAFF. The CDR3 DNA reads TGTGCCAGCAGCCAGGCATCCCCCGCGACTGAAGCTTTCTTT. The V and J genes are TRBV5-4 and TRBJ1-1; D unresolved. Per germline, CDR1 SGHNT and CDR2 YYREEE (reference sequence). The CDR3 has 14 amino acids. Trimming took off 4 bases at V and 5 bases at J, with 15 bases between the two ends.

The rearrangement links TRBV6-6 to TRBJ2-5, with 10 positions matching TRBD1. Germline trimming cut 6 bases from V and 5 bases from J; bases unmatched to any gene: 6. Germline loops: CDR1 MNHNY, CDR2 SVGAGI (reference sequence). The CDR3 is 14 residues long. The CDR3 spells CASSAGTGVETQYF. The CDR3 bases are TGTGCCAGCAGCGCCGGGACAGGGGTGGAGACCCAGTACTTC.

The chain is built from TRBV4-2 and TRBJ1-1; possibly TRBD1 for D (6 bases). Trimming took 0 bases from V and 0 from J, leaving 11 bases between them. Germline assignment: CDR1 LGHNA and CDR2 YNFKEQ. The CDR3 is 16 residues long. This chain's CDR3 is CASSQETGNLNTEAFF. The CDR3 coding sequence is TGTGCCAGCAGCCAAGAAACAGGGAATCTGAACACTGAAGCTTTCTTT.

The chain combines TRBV5-1 with TRBJ2-5; D unresolved. This CDR3 region has 11 residues. Germline V gene data show CDR1 as SGHRS and CDR2 as YFSETQ. The germline V and J ends were trimmed by 2 bases and 5 bases, with 4 bases remaining between them. The CDR3 DNA reads TGCGCCAGCAGCTTCTTGGAGACCCAGTACTTC. Translated, it gives CASSFLETQYF.

This clone was counted between two and nine times. The chain joins TRBV30 to TRBJ2-3, with 7 bases identical to TRBD2. Germline-derived CDR1 and CDR2 are GTSNPN and SVGIG (reference sequence). The CDR3 spans 15 residues. With V trimmed by 0 bases and J by 6 bases, 9 bases remained unmatched. In DNA, the CDR3 is TGTGCCTGGAGTGTATCTGCGGGAGCTAGGGATACGCAGTATTTT. It specifies CAWSVSAGARDTQYF.

The chain carries TRBV19 and TRBJ2-3, with 9 nucleotides matching TRBD1. The V segment lost 2 bases and the J segment 8 bases; nucleotides outside the gene matches: 11. Germline V gene sequence: CDR1 LNHDA, CDR2 SQIVND (reference sequence). The CDR3 extends over 16 amino acids. The CDR3 DNA follows: TGTGCCAGTAGTATAACAGGGGGCGGCGGGACGGCTACGCAGTATTTT. It codes for CASSITGGGGTATQYF. Filled out from reference TRBV19 and TRBJ2-3, the complete variable domain reads DGGITQSPKYLFRKEGQNVTLSCEQNLNHDAMYWYRQDPGQGLRLIYYSQIVNDFQKGDIAEGYSVSREKKESFPLTVTSAQKNPTAFYLCASSITGGGGTATQYFGPGTRLTVL.

This clone was found a few times. The chain carries TRBV25-1 and TRBJ1-2, with TRBD1 matching 12 bases. Germline CDR1 is MGHDK and CDR2 is SYGVNS. V was pared by 3 bases and J by 7 bases, with 12 bases of the junction left unmatched. The CDR3 consists of 17 residues. In DNA form, the CDR3 reads TGTGCCAGCAGTGACCCGGTAGGGGACAGGGGGCTTTTTGGCTACACCTTC. Amino acids: CASSDPVGDRGLFGYTF.

This clone was recorded only once. This chain joins TRBV6-1 and TRBJ1-5; possible D gene TRBD1, 5 bases. Germline V gene lookup returns CDR1 MNHNS and CDR2 SASEGT. CDR3 length: 16 residues. The V and J ends lost 4 bases and 0 bases respectively, with 13 bases between them. The DNA for the CDR3 is TGTGCCAGCAGTGCAGACGGGCAGGGTAGCAATCAGCCCCAGCATTTT. Translated: CASSADGQGSNQPQHF.

The rearrangement links TRBV19 to TRBJ2-3, with 7 positions matching TRBD1. V was clipped by 5 bases and J by 5 bases; unmatched bases: 7. The CDR3 has 14 residues. The germline CDR1 and CDR2 sequences are LNHDA and SQIVND (reference sequence). The CDR3 sequence: CASSEDRAGDTQYF. The CDR3 DNA follows: TGTGCCAGTAGTGAAGACAGGGCCGGAGATACGCAGTATTTT.

The chain carries TRBV29-1 and TRBJ2-3; TRBD2 aligns across 8 bases. Germline V CDR1 and CDR2: SQVTM, ANQGSEA. J lost 0 bases, V lost 2 bases, and 16 bases had no gene match. The length of the CDR3 is 19 residues. The CDR3 DNA reads as TGCAGCGTTGAATTAATGATGGAGACTAGCGAGGAGAGCACAGATACGCAGTATTTT. Translated, it gives CSVELMMETSEESTDTQYF.

The gene calls are TRBV5-4 and TRBJ2-1; 7 nucleotides line up with TRBD2. This CDR3 is built from 15 residues. The trim removed 3 bases at V and 5 bases at J, leaving 8 bases unmatched. CDR1 and CDR2 (germline): SGHNT, YYREEE (reference sequence). The CDR3 loop is CASSWGLYSNNEQFF. As DNA, the CDR3 is TGTGCCAGCAGCTGGGGACTATACTCAAACAATGAGCAGTTCTTC. The whole variable domain, remainder taken from reference TRBV5-4 and TRBJ2-1, is ETGVTQSPTHLIKTRGQQVTLRCSSQSGHNTVSWYQQALGQGPQFIFQYYREEENGRGNFPPRFSGLQFPNYSSELNVNALELDDSALYLCASSWGLYSNNEQFFGPGTRLTVL.

This sequence joins TRBV30 and TRBJ2-1; TRBD2 matches 15 bases. The germline CDR1 and CDR2 sequences are GTSNPN and SVGIG (reference sequence). J lost 11 bases, V lost 6 bases, and 8 bases had no gene match. This CDR3 contains 14 residues. The CDR3 protein is CACARTSGRAKQFF. DNA for the CDR3: TGTGCCTGTGCGCGGACTAGCGGGAGGGCCAAGCAGTTCTTC.

This clone was recorded at least ten times. This chain uses TRBV7-3 with TRBJ2-2; a possible D gene is TRBD1 (5 bases). Germline CDR1 reads SGHTA; CDR2 reads FQGTGA. The ends were cut back, 4 bases at V and 5 bases at J, with 20 bases in the middle. This CDR3 contains 17 residues. As DNA, the CDR3 is TGTGCCAGCAGCTCAAAACCGAGCAGGGCGAGGACCGGGGAGCTGTTTTTT. Encoded protein: CASSSKPSRARTGELFF.

The chain has TRBV5-6 and TRBJ1-5; 11 nucleotides line up with TRBD1. The CDR3 length is 15 residues. Germline values: CDR1 SGHDT, CDR2 YYEEEE. Trimming took 2 bases from V and 7 from J; bases not matched to a gene: 5. This CDR3 reads CASSFRTGGGQPQHF. CDR3 in DNA: TGTGCCAGCAGCTTTAGGACAGGGGGCGGGCAGCCCCAGCATTTT.